This T cell receptor beta chain is drawn from a study of CD8 T cells in Susac syndrome. Per the germline V gene, CDR1 is MNHEY and CDR2 is SMNVEV (reference sequence). Losses at the gene ends were 3 bases for V and 0 bases for J; bases not matched to a gene: 3. CDR3 size: 15 residues. Random hexamers were used to reverse transcribe an amount of roughly 0.45 to 1 ug RNA. The method of amplification for TCR beta CDR3 was immunoSEQ multiplex PCR, covering 54 Vbeta and 13 Jbeta. TCRdb ran MiXCR on the immunoSEQ multiplex PCR reads and lists one entry per CDR3 protein. The table includes some 65,000 distinct CDR3 sequences, approximately 96% detected once.

The specimen was CD8+ T cells from PBMCs. The rearrangement links TRBV27 to TRBJ2-3; 7 bases are shared with TRBD1. This TCR was recovered from a human donor with multiple sclerosis. The CDR3 region has the DNA TGTGCCAGCAGTTTCGGGACAGCTAGCACAGATACGCAGTATTTT. It translates to CASSFGTASTDTQYF.